This T cell receptor beta chain was retrieved from a study of PD-L1 blockade in urothelial cancer. Overall study context: It was at 3 weeks (second dose) and 6 weeks after treatment start that blood was analyzed. Study outcomes and limitations: Where pretreatment blood TCR clonality fell below the median, better survival was predicted.

Germline V lookup: CDR1 MGHRA, CDR2 YSYEKL. The CDR3 length is 14 residues. V dropped 4 bases and J dropped 5 bases, with 14 bases sitting between them. Time point here: pretreatment peripheral blood. Patients had urothelial carcinoma that was locally advanced or metastatic. Sequencing was performed with immunoSEQ multiplex PCR; in TCRdb, only in-frame clones are kept and a portion is missing. The data show about 72,000 clones, 90% seen once. Note on this clone: As yet, its antigen is unknown.

This receptor was identified in a man between 65 and 85 years old with urothelial cancer. V gene TRBV4-1 combines with J gene TRBJ2-5, with D tentatively TRBD1 (5 bases). The specimen comprised PBMCs, sampled around atezolizumab (anti-PD-L1) treatment. The CDR3 bases are TGCGCCAGCAGCCGCCCGACAGACGGGGAGACCCAGTACTTC. This translates into CASSRPTDGETQYF.